This TCR beta chain was identified in a study of blood T cell repertoires in COVID-19. For the study at large: The samples span acute and convalescent COVID-19 from the United States, Italy and Spain. T cells, B-cell-depleted T cells, or PBMCs provided the cDNA or gDNA that served as material.

The authors' processing: For nucleated cells, counts were estimated from reference gene primer amplification. Assay: immunoSEQ multiplex PCR; the TCRdb copy retains only in-frame clones and omits some. From that table come the V and J calls and clone size; the DNA was used to work out D and trimming. The sample has approximately 97,000 clones, around 84% seen once. The CDR3 consists of 13 residues. V dropped 10 bases and J dropped 1 base, with 13 bases sitting between them. In germline, CDR1 is MNHEY, CDR2 SVGAGI. Input material: peripheral blood. V usage is TRBV6-5 and J usage is TRBJ1-1, with D perhaps TRBD1 (5 bases). The source is a human donor in a cohort sampled during active COVID-19. CDR3 sequence: CATLRVANTEAFF. CDR3 DNA sequence: TGTGCCACACTCAGGGTCGCGAACACTGAAGCTTTCTTT.